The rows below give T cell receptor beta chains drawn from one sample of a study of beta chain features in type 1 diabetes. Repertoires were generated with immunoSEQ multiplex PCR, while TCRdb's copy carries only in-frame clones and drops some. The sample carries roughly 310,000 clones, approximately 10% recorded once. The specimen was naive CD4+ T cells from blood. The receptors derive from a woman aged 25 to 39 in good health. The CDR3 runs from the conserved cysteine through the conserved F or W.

CASSGASGYYEQYF TRBJ2-7 TRBV5-1
CASSGTSGSQETQYF TRBJ2-5 TRBV2
CASSFGTDAYNEQFF TRBJ2-1 TRBV27
CASSGGQGANTGELFF TRBJ2-2 TRBV25-1
CASSSRQDREDGYTF TRBJ1-2 TRBV7-3
CASSLGAEGEQFF TRBJ2-1 TRBV11-2
CASSLVGEAQETQYF TRBJ2-5 TRBV5-1
CASSLGGTGAEDNYGYTF TRBJ1-2 TRBV7-2
CASSFLSDRRYF TRBJ2-7 TRBV5-4
CASSPGLAGGPSDTQYF TRBJ2-3 TRBV18
CARDVQGKELAGGPENEQFF TRBJ2-1 TRBV5-1
CASSVVDGGLAGRLEQFF TRBJ2-1 TRBV9
CASSYDRQETQYF TRBJ2-5 TRBV7-3
CASSFGTGDEKLFF TRBJ1-4 TRBV7-9
CASSQDFRGNTEAFF TRBJ1-1 TRBV4-1
CASSLSAVRLTDTQYF TRBJ2-3 TRBV28
CASSYGGDSTDTQYF TRBJ2-3 TRBV7-9
CASSLAGAQTQYF TRBJ2-5 TRBV7-9
CNVAGLHDTNEQFF TRBJ2-1 TRBV29-1
CASRKQGARTEAFF TRBJ1-1 TRBV14
CASSRGQGAHEQYF TRBJ2-7 TRBV6-6
CASSLEVAGVEQYF TRBJ2-7 TRBV5-1
CASSLGGTAHYGYTF TRBJ1-2 TRBV27
CASSQDIIGGAEQYF TRBJ2-7 TRBV14
CASSPTRGSYEQYF TRBJ2-7 TRBV18
CASSLMGLAIREQYF TRBJ2-7 TRBV5-6
CATSRQGLAGAGSYNEQFF TRBJ2-1 TRBV15
CASSPNLAGVLYNEQFF TRBJ2-1 TRBV18
CASSLTTGGRYNEQFF TRBJ2-1 TRBV5-1
CAISERDEQYF TRBJ2-7 TRBV10-3
CASSFGTGALETQYF TRBJ2-5 TRBV28
CASSPLGTSEKNIQYF TRBJ2-4 TRBV18
CASSLPSGGGVGDTQYF TRBJ2-3 TRBV28
CASSLLAGNTEAFF TRBJ1-1 TRBV7-9
CASSSQETQYF TRBJ2-5 TRBV18
CASSIHREETQYF TRBJ2-5 TRBV19